Listed here is a single T cell receptor beta chain. The data were obtained in a study of T cell responses to AZD1222 COVID-19 vaccine. About the study: Both about-4-week and about-12-week second-dose recipients were combined.

The table came from immunoSEQ multiplex PCR; TCRdb's copy has only in-frame clones and leaves some out. Found here are about 200,000 clones, 85% to 90% of them singletons; the top ten hold more than 7%. This CDR3 has 12 residues. The germline V gene encodes CDR1 MDHEN and CDR2 SYDVKM. Deletions cut 6 bases from V and 6 bases from J, with 9 bases between. Here the sequenced sample was peripheral blood, taken on day 0 of AZD1222 vaccination. This sequence originates from an adult in good health. The J gene is TRBJ2-4, the V gene TRBV28; D may correspond to TRBD1 or TRBD2 (5 bases each). DNA for the CDR3: TGTGCCAGCAGGGGGACCTCAAACATTCAGTACTTC. This codes for CASRGTSNIQYF.